These 23 T cell receptor beta chains share one sample of origin, sequenced in a study of cytomegalovirus exposure and HLA in healthy donors. This PCR relied on a set of 60 Vbeta primers and 13 Jbeta primers. The repertoire was sequenced with immunoSEQ multiplex PCR; TCRdb's copy has only in-frame clones and lacks some. This table lists over 75,000 clones. Sequenced input: PBMCs. All receptors derive from a girl aged 10 to 17 in good health and CMV-seropositive.

V and J are TRBV9 and TRBJ2-3; TRBD2 agrees at 8 bases. Losses at the gene ends were 5 bases for V and 6 bases for J; bases not matched to a gene: 5. CDR1 and CDR2 (germline): SGDLS, YYNGEE. CDR3 length equals 13 residues. The CDR3 DNA follows: TGTGCCAGCAGAGCAGCGGGGGAGGATACGCAGTATTTT. Encoded protein: CASRAAGEDTQYF.

The rearrangement uses TRBV19 and TRBJ1-6; 9 bases fit TRBD1. Unmatched junction bases numbered 6, after V lost 6 bases and J lost 9 bases. CDR3 length: 14 amino acids. Germline CDR1 LNHDA, CDR2 SQIVND (reference sequence). The CDR3, as DNA: TGTGCCAGTAGACCGGGACAGGGTCGTTCACCCCTCCACTTT. Protein product: CASRPGQGRSPLHF.

The chain links TRBV5-1 to TRBJ2-1; possible D gene TRBD2, 5 bases. V was shortened by 0 bases and J by 1 base, with 14 bases between the two germline ends. Germline lookup yields CDR1 SGHRS and CDR2 YFSETQ. CDR3 length: 17 residues. CDR3: CASSLVSSTGSYNEQFF. The CDR3 coding sequence is TGCGCCAGCAGCTTGGTTTCGTCGACGGGGTCCTACAATGAGCAGTTCTTC.

The chain carries TRBV7-7 and TRBJ2-7, with D perhaps TRBD1 (6 bases). Germline V gene sequence: CDR1 SSHAT, CDR2 FNYEAQ (reference sequence). The CDR3 runs 15 residues. Trimming took off 2 bases at V and 0 bases at J, with 11 bases between the two ends. CDR3 region: CASSLNQGPSYEQYF. As DNA, the CDR3 is TGTGCCAGCAGCTTAAACCAGGGGCCCTCCTACGAGCAGTACTTC.

On this clone itself: One end of the junction does not line up with germline, which may come from a read error. V usage is TRBV5-1 and J usage is TRBJ2-3; the D is unclear. The CDR3 totals 14 residues. The V gene's germline CDR1 is SGHRS and CDR2 YFSETQ. The CDR3 here is CASSLMHLQDKQYF. In DNA form, the CDR3 reads TGCGCCAGCAGCCTGATGCACCTTCAGGATAAGCAGTATTTT.

This chain links TRBV27 with TRBJ1-3, with D tentatively TRBD1 (5 bases). CDR1 is MNHEY, CDR2 SMNVEV, per germline (reference sequence). V was shortened by 4 bases and J by 0 bases, with 10 bases between the two germline ends. The CDR3 runs to 15 residues. CDR3 coding DNA: TGTGCCAGCAGTTACGGGGGAGGCTCTGGAAACACCATATATTTT. As protein: CASSYGGGSGNTIYF.

The chain combines TRBV5-1 with TRBJ1-4, with 9 bases identical to TRBD1. CDR1 SGHRS and CDR2 YFSETQ come from the germline V gene. The CDR3 contains 17 residues. V shed 4 bases and J 4 bases; nucleotides not matched to a gene: 11. CDR3: CASSEGQGGFSNEKLFF. Written as DNA, the CDR3 is TGCGCCAGCAGCGAGGGACAGGGTGGGTTCAGTAATGAAAAACTGTTTTTT. The whole variable domain, filled in from reference TRBV5-1 and TRBJ1-4, reads KAGVTQTPRYLIKTRGQQVTLSCSPISGHRSVSWYQQTPGQGLQFLFEYFSETQRNKGNFPGRFSGRQFSNSRSEMNVSTLELGDSALYLCASSEGQGGFSNEKLFFGSGTQLSVL.

The chain has TRBV7-3 and TRBJ1-2; 8 bases match TRBD1. CDR3 length: 13 residues. CDR1 and CDR2 from the germline V gene are SGHTA and FQGTGA. The J segment lost 3 bases and the V segment lost 3 bases, leaving 0 bases of the junction unmatched. The CDR3 loop is CASSLTGDYGYTF. CDR3 in DNA: TGTGCCAGCAGCTTGACAGGGGACTATGGCTACACCTTC.

The rearrangement joins TRBV7-2 to TRBJ1-2; D is unclear. Germline V gene data show CDR1 as SGHTA and CDR2 as FQGNSA. The V gene lost 1 base and the J gene lost 3 bases, with 12 bases spanning the gap. The CDR3 runs 15 residues. The CDR3 bases are TGTGCCAGCAGCTTAGTTGAGGGTAGTTACTATGGCTACACCTTC. Its translation: CASSLVEGSYYGYTF.

V gene TRBV2 combines with J gene TRBJ1-6; D is possibly TRBD1 (5 bases). CDR3 length: 14 residues. Trimming cost V 8 bases and J 6 bases, with 14 bases left between them. The V gene's germline CDR1 is SNHLY and CDR2 FYNNEI. The CDR3 coding sequence is TGTGCCAGCGAGACAGTCTTACTTAATTCACCCCTCCACTTT. This gives the protein CASETVLLNSPLHF.

The chain employs TRBV19 and TRBJ2-2; D is perhaps TRBD2 (6 bases). The V and J ends lost 7 bases and 0 bases respectively, with 9 bases between them. Germline lookup yields CDR1 LNHDA and CDR2 SQIVND (reference sequence). The CDR3 length is 14 residues. The CDR3 sequence: CASTPGANTGELFF. DNA of the CDR3: TGTGCCAGTACCCCGGGGGCGAACACCGGGGAGCTGTTTTTT.

This chain links TRBV4-3 with TRBJ2-1, with 11 bases fitting TRBD2. Per the germline V gene, CDR1 is LGHNA and CDR2 is YSLEER. J was trimmed by 1 base and V by 1 base; bases with no gene match: 3. The CDR3 consists of 17 residues. The CDR3 bases are TGCGCCAGCAGCCAAGCGCTAGCGGGGGGTTCCTACAATGAGCAGTTCTTC. Its translation is CASSQALAGGSYNEQFF.

This chain joins TRBV19 and TRBJ1-1; a weak D match, TRBD1 (5 bases). Trimming removed 3 bases at V and 1 base at J, with 12 bases between. CDR3 length: 15 residues. Germline values: CDR1 LNHDA, CDR2 SQIVND (reference sequence). CDR3 coding DNA: TGTGCCAGTAGTATTTATGGGACTGCGAACACTGAAGCTTTCTTT. It specifies CASSIYGTANTEAFF.

The chain carries TRBV5-1 and TRBJ1-4; possibly TRBD1 for D (6 bases). The CDR3 has 17 residues. Looked up from germline, CDR1 is SGHRS and CDR2 is YFSETQ. Trimming took 0 bases from V and 10 from J, leaving 22 bases between them. Written as DNA, the CDR3 is TGCGCCAGCAGCTTGGCAGGGGCGTCTCGGATGGATGTAAAACTGTTTTTT. Protein: CASSLAGASRMDVKLFF.

The chain is built from TRBV18 and TRBJ2-1; 9 bases agree with TRBD1. CDR1 and CDR2 (germline): KGHSH, LQKENI. The CDR3 consists of 15 residues. Trimming took 6 bases from V and 5 from J; bases not matched to a gene: 8. The CDR3 sequence: CASSPGQGSNNEQFF. CDR3 nucleotide sequence: TGTGCCAGCTCGCCCGGACAGGGGAGCAACAATGAGCAGTTCTTC.

The chain joins TRBV6-6 to TRBJ1-2, with unresolved D. Germline CDR1 reads MNHNY; CDR2 reads SVGAGI (reference sequence). Trimming cost V 7 bases and J 1 base, with 13 bases left between them. This CDR3 is 14 amino acids long. The CDR3 here is CASNPPRDNYGYTF. As DNA, the CDR3 is TGTGCCAGCAACCCCCCCCGGGATAACTATGGCTACACCTTC.

This sequence joins TRBV15 and TRBJ1-1; no clear D. CDR1 and CDR2 (germline): LNHNV, YYDKDF (reference sequence). V gave up 3 bases and J gave up 2 bases, with 7 bases separating them. CDR3 length: 13 amino acids. The CDR3 DNA follows: TGTGCCACCAGCAGGGGCCGCAACACTGAAGCTTTCTTT. This encodes CATSRGRNTEAFF.

This chain connects TRBV9 to TRBJ2-3, with D possibly TRBD2 on 6 matching bases. Trimming took 3 bases from V and 2 from J, leaving 16 bases between them. CDR3 size: 16 residues. Looked up from germline, CDR1 is SGDLS and CDR2 is YYNGEE. The DNA for the CDR3 is TGTGCCAGCAGCGGAACGATAGCGGCCCCCACAGATACGCAGTATTTT. This gives the protein CASSGTIAAPTDTQYF.

The rearrangement links TRBV30 to TRBJ2-3, with D hard to call. The V gene's germline CDR1 is GTSNPN and CDR2 SVGIG (reference sequence). The CDR3 consists of 13 residues. Trimming pared 5 bases from V and 2 bases from J, leaving 11 bases between. CDR3 in amino acids: CAWDHTFTDTQYF. CDR3 nucleotides: TGTGCCTGGGATCACACCTTCACAGATACGCAGTATTTT.

The V and J genes are TRBV4-1 and TRBJ2-1; no reliable D call. V was cut by 4 bases and J by 6 bases, with 10 bases left in between. The CDR3 runs to 13 residues. Germline V lookup: CDR1 MGHRA, CDR2 YSYEKL. The CDR3 here is CASSLGGINEQFF. The CDR3 nucleotides are TGCGCCAGCAGCCTAGGCGGCATCAATGAGCAGTTCTTC.

The J gene is TRBJ1-1, the V gene TRBV5-6; possible D gene TRBD1, 5 bases. Trimming cost V 4 bases and J 2 bases, with 18 bases left between them. The germline gives CDR1 SGHDT, CDR2 YYEEEE. There are 16 residues in the CDR3. CDR3 in amino acids: CASSILLGAQNTEAFF. As DNA, the CDR3 is TGTGCCAGCAGCATTCTTCTAGGGGCGCAAAACACTGAAGCTTTCTTT.

The gene calls are TRBV9 and TRBJ1-4; tentatively, D is TRBD1 (5 bases). The CDR3 contains 16 residues. With 3 bases removed from V and 0 bases from J, the gap between germline ends came to 12 bases. Germline V gene sequence: CDR1 SGDLS, CDR2 YYNGEE. DNA of the CDR3: TGTGCCAGCAGCGGCGGTCAGGGTGCAACTAATGAAAAACTGTTTTTT. Its protein product is CASSGGQGATNEKLFF.

V gene TRBV12-5 combines with J gene TRBJ1-2; D might be TRBD1 (6 bases). CDR1 is LGHNT and CDR2 is FRNRAP in the germline V gene. The V end lost 6 bases, the J end lost 8 bases, and 16 bases lay between the germline ends. The length of the CDR3 is 13 residues. CDR3 in amino acids: CASGTQGLKGYTF. CDR3 DNA sequence: TGTGCTAGTGGGACTCAGGGGCTTAAGGGCTACACCTTC.